One and the same sample provided the 11 T cell receptor beta chains below, sequenced in a study of CD8+CD57+ T cells in acquired aplastic anemia. Genomic DNA, serving as template, underwent TCR beta VDJ and CDR3 profiling. In TCRdb, the reads were re-called with MiXCR into one record per CDR3 protein. The sample holds over 40,000 distinct CDR3 sequences, roughly 69% seen once. Specimen: sorted CD4+, CD8+, or CD8+CD57+ T cells (not recorded which) from PBMCs. Receptors were obtained from a human donor in good health, serving as a control.

The V and J genes are TRBV10-3 and TRBJ1-6; 7 nucleotides align to TRBD1. From germline, CDR1 is ENHRY and CDR2 SYGVKD. J gave up 2 bases and V 8 bases, and 0 bases lay outside the gene matches. This CDR3 contains 13 residues. Here the CDR3 DNA reads TGTGCCATCGGGACAGCCTATAATTCACCCCTCCACTTT. Encoded protein: CAIGTAYNSPLHF.

By sample share, this clonotype is medium-sized. V and J are TRBV19 and TRBJ2-7, with 7 bases lining up with TRBD1. Germline V gene lookup returns CDR1 LNHDA and CDR2 SQIVND (reference sequence). V was clipped by 5 bases and J by 3 bases; unmatched bases: 7. There are 14 residues in the CDR3. The CDR3 spells CASSPPAGGYEQYF. Written as DNA, the CDR3 is TGTGCCAGTAGTCCCCCGGCAGGGGGCTACGAGCAGTACTTC.

In this sample, this clonotype turned up once. J is TRBJ2-3 and V is TRBV10-3, with D perhaps given as TRBD1 or TRBD2 (5 bases each). The germline CDR1 and CDR2 sequences are ENHRY and SYGVKD. This CDR3 region has 12 residues. Trimming left V 11 bases short and J 2 bases short, with 11 bases between. In DNA, the CDR3 is TGTGCCGTCGGGACGCTCACAGATACGCAGTATTTT. Its translation is CAVGTLTDTQYF.

V is TRBV2 and J is TRBJ1-2; no firm D call. Germline CDR1 and CDR2: SNHLY and FYNNEI. V lost 6 bases and J lost 1, with 21 bases in between. This CDR3 comprises 17 residues. CDR3 amino acids: CASRGTIPPPFNYGYTF. The CDR3, as DNA: TGTGCCAGCAGGGGTACAATCCCCCCCCCCTTTAACTATGGCTACACCTTC.

The V call is TRBV2, the J call TRBJ2-2, with 9 bases fitting TRBD2. The CDR3 spans 13 residues. The ends lost 11 bases at V and 4 bases at J; junction bases unmatched: 5. The germline V gene encodes CDR1 SNHLY and CDR2 FYNNEI. This CDR3 is CAGGTSRTGELFF. CDR3 DNA: TGTGCCGGAGGGACTAGCCGCACCGGGGAGCTGTTTTTT.

The rearrangement links TRBV2 to TRBJ2-7; no firm D call. There are 13 residues in the CDR3. The ends were cut back, 10 bases at V and 1 base at J, with 14 bases in the middle. Germline-derived CDR1 and CDR2 are SNHLY and FYNNEI. The CDR3 loop is CATTNVGSYEQYF. The CDR3 coding sequence is TGTGCCACCACCAACGTGGGTTCCTACGAGCAGTACTTC. Complete variable domain (other parts from reference TRBV2 and TRBJ2-7): EPEVTQTPSHQVTQMGQEVILRCVPISNHLYFYWYRQILGQKVEFLVSFYNNEISEKSEIFDDQFSVERPDGSNFTLKIRSTKLEDSAMYFCATTNVGSYEQYFGPGTRLTVT.

V is TRBV20-1 and J is TRBJ1-2; 7 bases match TRBD1. The CDR3 runs 13 residues. Germline CDR1 reads DFQATT; CDR2 reads SNEGSKA (reference sequence). Trimming cost V 4 bases and J 8 bases; bases outside gene matches: 10. In DNA, the CDR3 is TGCAGTGCTAAAGACAGGGACGTCACGGGCTACACCTTC. It translates to CSAKDRDVTGYTF.

This clonotype is deemed medium-sized. The chain recombines TRBV19 with TRBJ2-2, with D unclear. Germline-derived CDR1 and CDR2 are LNHDA and SQIVND (reference sequence). With 4 bases removed from V and 2 bases from J, the gap between germline ends came to 5 bases. The CDR3 is 13 amino acids. Written as DNA, the CDR3 is TGTGCCAGTAGTACCCATAACACCGGGGAGCTGTTTTTT. Encoded protein: CASSTHNTGELFF.

The chain recombines TRBV19 with TRBJ1-5, with D hard to call. Germline V CDR1 and CDR2: LNHDA, SQIVND (reference sequence). V lost 4 bases, J lost 2 bases, and 18 bases lay in between. This CDR3 spans 17 amino acids. CDR3 sequence (DNA): TGTGCCAGTAGTACCCTTTGGAGGGAGACGGGCAATCAGCCCCAGCATTTT. Its protein product is CASSTLWRETGNQPQHF. Complete variable domain (other parts from reference TRBV19 and TRBJ1-5): DGGITQSPKYLFRKEGQNVTLSCEQNLNHDAMYWYRQDPGQGLRLIYYSQIVNDFQKGDIAEGYSVSREKKESFPLTVTSAQKNPTAFYLCASSTLWRETGNQPQHFGDGTRLSIL.

This clonotype appeared a single time. The chain combines TRBV29-1 with TRBJ1-2; the match to TRBD1 covers 8 bases. Germline CDR1 is SQVTM and CDR2 is ANQGSEA. The CDR3 consists of 14 residues. The V and J ends lost 4 bases and 8 bases, in that order; junction bases with no gene match: 12. The CDR3 spells CSVARDRGKEGYTF. The CDR3 nucleotides are TGCAGCGTTGCCCGAGACAGGGGAAAAGAGGGCTACACCTTC.

The sample holds one count of this clonotype. V usage is TRBV29-1 and J usage is TRBJ1-3; 7 positions match TRBD1. J gave up 0 bases and V 6 bases, and 8 bases lay outside the gene matches. Germline CDR1 is SQVTM and CDR2 is ANQGSEA. CDR3 length: 15 amino acids. The CDR3 DNA reads as TGCAGCGTGCGGGACAGCCTTTACTCTGGAAACACCATATATTTT. Translated: CSVRDSLYSGNTIYF.